This TCR beta chain was retrieved from a study of vaccination and CD4 T cells after COVID-19. The overall study: There were two doses of either BNT162b2 or mRNA-1273 vaccine given to participants.

V lost 6 bases and J 2 bases, leaving 22 bases between the germline ends. Germline CDR1 is DFQATT and CDR2 is SNEGSKA (reference sequence). The CDR3 extends over 16 amino acids. Treatment in this sample: roughly ten-day PBMC culture with coronavirus spike peptide pools or control peptides (ViraFEST assay). Sequencing of DNA taken from cultured CD4+ T cells relied on the Oncomine TCR Beta short-read assay. TCRdb re-derived calls from the PCR reads in MiXCR, one entry per CDR3 protein. The table shows fewer than 15,000 distinct CDR3 sequences, with less than 70% occurring only once. This clonotype was found a few times. What it binds is unknown.

The sequencing used CD4+ T cells from blood, cultured in vitro, collected before SARS-CoV-2 vaccination. This receptor was taken from a human donor who had recovered from COVID-19. This sequence joins TRBV20-1 and TRBJ1-1; D might be TRBD1 (5 bases). This CDR3 reads CSAPGRQGSSNTEAFF. In DNA form, the CDR3 reads TGCAGTGCGCCCGGACGGCAGGGATCCTCAAACACTGAAGCTTTCTTT.